Below are 4 T cell receptor beta chains sequenced from a single sample in a study of beta chain features in type 1 diabetes. Investigators reverse transcribed all isolated RNA, so they sequenced expressed TCRB transcripts. Measured with immunoSEQ multiplex PCR; TCRdb has only the in-frame clones, and not every one. The repertoire has some 400,000 clones, approximately 15% of them found once; the top ten carry under 0.02%. Sequenced material: naive CD4+ T cells from blood. These receptor sequences come from a woman aged 18-30 years in good health.

This clone came up a few times. This chain uses TRBV6-5 with TRBJ1-1, with TRBD1 identical over 8 bases. The CDR3 consists of 15 residues. In germline, CDR1 is MNHEY, CDR2 SVGAGI. J gave up 2 bases and V 6 bases, and 8 bases lay outside the gene matches. The CDR3 reads CASRPPRGPNTEAFF. Here the CDR3 DNA reads TGTGCCAGCAGACCCCCCAGGGGGCCTAACACTGAAGCTTTCTTT.

The rearrangement links TRBV28 to TRBJ2-3; TRBD2 matches 9 bases. The CDR3 runs 12 residues. Germline lookup yields CDR1 MDHEN and CDR2 SYDVKM. V was clipped by 5 bases and J by 10 bases; unmatched bases: 4. In DNA, the CDR3 is TGTGCCAGCAGTCAAAGACTAGCGGCGCAGTATTTT. Translated, it gives CASSQRLAAQYF.

This clone was seen a few times. The chain joins TRBV7-2 to TRBJ1-4; 7 bases match TRBD1. Germline V gene lookup returns CDR1 SGHTA and CDR2 FQGNSA. The V segment lost 5 bases and the J segment 7 bases; nucleotides outside the gene matches: 7. The CDR3 spans 14 residues. The CDR3 here is CASSPTGTLEKLFF. The CDR3, as DNA: TGTGCCAGCAGCCCGACAGGGACTCTTGAAAAACTGTTTTTT.

This clone was counted a few times. This sequence joins TRBV25-1 and TRBJ2-6, with 9 bases matching TRBD2. The CDR3 extends over 17 amino acids. Unmatched junction bases numbered 8, after V lost 4 bases and J lost 4 bases. From germline, CDR1 is MGHDK and CDR2 SYGVNS. CDR3 in amino acids: CASSAPPGLAGANVLTF. CDR3 sequence (DNA): TGTGCCAGCAGTGCGCCCCCGGGACTAGCAGGGGCCAACGTCCTGACTTTC.